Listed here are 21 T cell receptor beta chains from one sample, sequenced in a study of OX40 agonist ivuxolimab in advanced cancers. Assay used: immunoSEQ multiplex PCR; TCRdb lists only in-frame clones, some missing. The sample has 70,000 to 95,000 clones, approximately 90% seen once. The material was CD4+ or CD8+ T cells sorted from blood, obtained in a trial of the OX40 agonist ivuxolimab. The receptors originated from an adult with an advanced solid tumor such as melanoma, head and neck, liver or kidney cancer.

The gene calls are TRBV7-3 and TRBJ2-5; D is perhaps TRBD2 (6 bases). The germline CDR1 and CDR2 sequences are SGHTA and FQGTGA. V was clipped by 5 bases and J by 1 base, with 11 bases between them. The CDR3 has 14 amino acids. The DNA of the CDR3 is TGTGCCAGCAGCCGAACTAGCACCCAAGAGACCCAGTACTTC. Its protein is CASSRTSTQETQYF.

The CDR3 nucleotides are TGTGCCAGCGTTAAAGCGGGGGGCGGAAACGAGCAGTACTTC. As protein: CASVKAGGGNEQYF. The rearrangement joins TRBV6-5 to TRBJ2-7; TRBD2 matches at 9 bases. Looked up from germline, CDR1 is MNHEY and CDR2 is SVGAGI. The trim removed 8 bases at V and 5 bases at J, leaving 10 bases unmatched. This CDR3 region has 14 residues.

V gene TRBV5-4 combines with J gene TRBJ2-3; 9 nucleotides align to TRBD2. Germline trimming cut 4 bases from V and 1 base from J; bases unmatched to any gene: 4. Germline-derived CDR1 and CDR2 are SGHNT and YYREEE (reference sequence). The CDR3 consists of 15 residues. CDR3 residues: CASSPLAGRTDTQYF. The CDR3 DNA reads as TGTGCCAGCAGCCCACTAGCGGGCCGCACAGATACGCAGTATTTT.

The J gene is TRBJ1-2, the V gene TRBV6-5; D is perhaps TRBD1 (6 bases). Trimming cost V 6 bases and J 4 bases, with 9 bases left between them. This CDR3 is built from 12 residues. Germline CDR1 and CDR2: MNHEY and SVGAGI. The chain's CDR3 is CASRQGSYGYTF. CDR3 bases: TGTGCCAGCAGACAGGGCAGCTATGGCTACACCTTC.

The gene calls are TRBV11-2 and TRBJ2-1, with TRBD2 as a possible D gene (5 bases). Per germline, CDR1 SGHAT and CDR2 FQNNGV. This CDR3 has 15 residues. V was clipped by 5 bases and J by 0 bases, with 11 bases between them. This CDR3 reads CASSLLGSSYNEQFF. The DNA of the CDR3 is TGTGCCAGCAGCCTGTTAGGGAGCTCCTACAATGAGCAGTTCTTC.

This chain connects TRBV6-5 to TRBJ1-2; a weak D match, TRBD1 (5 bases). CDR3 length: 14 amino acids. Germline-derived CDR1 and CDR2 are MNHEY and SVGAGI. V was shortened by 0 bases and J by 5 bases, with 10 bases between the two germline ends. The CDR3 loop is CASSYSTEGYGYTF. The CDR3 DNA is TGTGCCAGCAGTTACTCGACAGAGGGGTATGGCTACACCTTC.

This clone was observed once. CDR3 sequence (DNA): TGTGCCAGCAGTGAAGGGAGGGCCCTGGGTTTGTCCCAGCATTTT. This encodes CASSEGRALGLSQHF. The J gene is TRBJ1-5, the V gene TRBV6-1; D gene unclear. The CDR3 is 15 residues long. Trimming stripped 1 base from V and 11 bases from J, with 18 bases between. The germline V gene has CDR1 MNHNS and CDR2 SASEGT.

The CDR3 reads CASSDHRENSPLHF. The CDR3 bases are TGTGCCAGCAGTGATCACAGGGAAAACTCACCCCTCCACTTT. The V and J genes are TRBV6-1 and TRBJ1-6; maybe TRBD1 (6 bases). V was cut by 3 bases and J by 10 bases, with 13 bases left in between. Looked up from germline, CDR1 is MNHNS and CDR2 is SASEGT. The length of the CDR3 is 14 residues.

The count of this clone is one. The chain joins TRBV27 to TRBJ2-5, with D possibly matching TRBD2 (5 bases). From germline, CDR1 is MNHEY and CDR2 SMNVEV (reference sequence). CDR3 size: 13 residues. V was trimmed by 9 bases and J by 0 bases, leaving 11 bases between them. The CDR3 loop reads CASREGNQETQYF. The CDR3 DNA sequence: TGTGCCAGTCGGGAAGGGAACCAAGAGACCCAGTACTTC.

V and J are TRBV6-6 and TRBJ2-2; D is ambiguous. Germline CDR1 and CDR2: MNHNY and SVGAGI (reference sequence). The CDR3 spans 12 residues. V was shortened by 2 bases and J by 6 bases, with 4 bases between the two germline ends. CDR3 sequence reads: CASSYIAGELFF. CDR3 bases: TGTGCCAGCAGTTACATAGCCGGGGAGCTGTTTTTT.

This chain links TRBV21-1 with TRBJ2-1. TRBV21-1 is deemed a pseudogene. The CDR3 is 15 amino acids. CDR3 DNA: TGTGCCAGCAGCCCAGACGGGGGCCTCGATACTGAGCAGTTCTTC. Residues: CASSPDGGLDTEQFF.

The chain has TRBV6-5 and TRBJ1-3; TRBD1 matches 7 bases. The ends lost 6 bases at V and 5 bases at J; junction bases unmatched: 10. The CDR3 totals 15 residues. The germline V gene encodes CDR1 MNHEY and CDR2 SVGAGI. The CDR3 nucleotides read TGTGCCAGCAGGTCGACAGGGATGACGCGAAACACCATATATTTT. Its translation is CASRSTGMTRNTIYF.

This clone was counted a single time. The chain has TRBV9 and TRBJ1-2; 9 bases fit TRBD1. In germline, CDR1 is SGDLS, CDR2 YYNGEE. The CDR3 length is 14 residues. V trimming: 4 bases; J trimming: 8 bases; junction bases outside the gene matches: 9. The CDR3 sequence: CASSRPGTGNGYTF. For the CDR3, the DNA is TGTGCCAGCAGCCGTCCCGGGACAGGGAACGGCTACACCTTC.

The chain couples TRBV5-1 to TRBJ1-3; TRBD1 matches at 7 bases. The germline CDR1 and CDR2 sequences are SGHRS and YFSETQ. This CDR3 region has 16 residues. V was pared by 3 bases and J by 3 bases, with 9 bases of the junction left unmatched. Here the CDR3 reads CASSSTGAEIGNTIYF. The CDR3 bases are TGCGCCAGCAGCTCAACAGGGGCGGAAATTGGAAACACCATATATTTT.

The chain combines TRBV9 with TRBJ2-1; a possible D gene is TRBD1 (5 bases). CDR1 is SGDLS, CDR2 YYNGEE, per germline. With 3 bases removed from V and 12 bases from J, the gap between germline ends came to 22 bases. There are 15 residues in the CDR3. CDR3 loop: CASSGTLLFGQGQFF. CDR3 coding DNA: TGTGCCAGCAGCGGAACCCTCCTATTTGGCCAGGGGCAGTTCTTC.

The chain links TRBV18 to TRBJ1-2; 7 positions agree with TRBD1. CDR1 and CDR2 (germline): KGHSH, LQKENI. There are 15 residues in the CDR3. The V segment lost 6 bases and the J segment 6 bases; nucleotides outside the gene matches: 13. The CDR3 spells CASSLSTGRSHGYTF. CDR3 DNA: TGTGCCAGCTCGCTCTCGACAGGGCGGTCCCATGGCTACACCTTC.

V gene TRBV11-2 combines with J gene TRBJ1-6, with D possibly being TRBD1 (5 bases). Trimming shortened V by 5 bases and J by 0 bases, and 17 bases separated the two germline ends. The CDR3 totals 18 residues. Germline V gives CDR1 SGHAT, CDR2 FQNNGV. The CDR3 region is CASSPRPGGSSYNSPLHF. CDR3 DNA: TGTGCCAGCAGCCCTCGCCCCGGGGGAAGCTCCTATAATTCACCCCTCCACTTT.

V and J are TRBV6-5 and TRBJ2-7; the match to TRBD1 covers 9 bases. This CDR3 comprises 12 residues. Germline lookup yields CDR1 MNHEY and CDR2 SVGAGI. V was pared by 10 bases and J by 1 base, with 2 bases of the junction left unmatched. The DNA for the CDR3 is TGTGCCACCGACAGGGGGTCCTACGAGCAGTACTTC. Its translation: CATDRGSYEQYF.

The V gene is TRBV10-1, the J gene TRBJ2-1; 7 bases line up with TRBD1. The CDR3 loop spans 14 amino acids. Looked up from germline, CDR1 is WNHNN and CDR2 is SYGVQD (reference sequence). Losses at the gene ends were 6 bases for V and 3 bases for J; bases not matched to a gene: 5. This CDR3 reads CASRPGQSYNEQFF. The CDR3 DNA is TGCGCCAGCAGACCGGGACAGAGCTACAATGAGCAGTTCTTC.

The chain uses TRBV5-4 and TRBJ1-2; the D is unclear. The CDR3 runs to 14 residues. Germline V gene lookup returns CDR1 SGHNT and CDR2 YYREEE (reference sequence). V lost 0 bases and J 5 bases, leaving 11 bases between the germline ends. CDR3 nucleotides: TGTGCCAGCAGCTTGGCTGAGACACCTTATGGCTACACCTTC. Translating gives CASSLAETPYGYTF.

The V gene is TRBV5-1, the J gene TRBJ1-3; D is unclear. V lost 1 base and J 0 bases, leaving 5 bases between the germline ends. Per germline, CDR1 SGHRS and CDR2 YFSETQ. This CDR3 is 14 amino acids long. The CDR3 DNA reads TGCGCCAGCAGCTTGTCGGACTCTGGAAACACCATATATTTT. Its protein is CASSLSDSGNTIYF. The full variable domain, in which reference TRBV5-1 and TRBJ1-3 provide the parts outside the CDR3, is KAGVTQTPRYLIKTRGQQVTLSCSPISGHRSVSWYQQTPGQGLQFLFEYFSETQRNKGNFPGRFSGRQFSNSRSEMNVSTLELGDSALYLCASSLSDSGNTIYFGEGSWLTVV.